These T cell receptor beta chains were read from a single sample in a study of blood T cell repertoires in COVID-19. Repertoires were generated with immunoSEQ multiplex PCR, while TCRdb's copy carries only in-frame clones and drops some. In the table there are tens of thousands of clones, about nine tenths of which are singletons. Sequenced: peripheral blood. Source of these receptors: a man older than 75 with acute or convalescent COVID-19. CDR3s include the opening cysteine and the closing phenylalanine or tryptophan. A D gene is named only where the DNA matches it firmly. Rows give clone size only sometimes, using once, few, many, or a class for an expanded clone.

TRBD1,TRBJ1-4,TRBV25-1,NA,CASSDLVWTGGYEKLFF,TGTGCCAGCAGTGACCTGGTCTGGACAGGGGGCTACGAAAAACTGTTTTTT
NA,TRBJ2-7,TRBV6-5,NA,CASSGSHSYEQYF,TGTGCCAGCAGCGGGTCCCACTCCTACGAGCAGTACTTC
TRBD1,TRBJ2-7,TRBV6-5,NA,CASRHRGFPYEQYF,TGTGCCAGCAGGCACAGGGGGTTCCCCTACGAGCAGTACTTC
TRBD1,TRBJ2-5,TRBV2,NA,CASRRGTEEETQYF,TGTGCCAGCAGACGAGGGACAGAGGAAGAGACCCAGTACTTC
TRBD1,TRBJ1-5,TRBV2,few,CASSLTGAANQPQHF,TGTGCCAGCAGTCTAACAGGGGCGGCCAATCAGCCCCAGCATTTT
TRBD1,TRBJ1-1,TRBV6-5,once,CASRPGQGGTEAFF,TGTGCCAGCAGACCGGGACAGGGAGGAACTGAAGCTTTCTTT
TRBD1,TRBJ2-3,TRBV10-1,NA,CASRRGQGTDTQYF,TGCGCCAGCAGGAGGGGGCAGGGGACAGATACGCAGTATTTT
NA,TRBJ1-5,TRBV2,NA,CASSERFRQPQHF,TGTGCCAGCAGTGAGCGCTTTCGTCAGCCCCAGCATTTT
TRBD1,TRBJ1-5,TRBV5-6,NA,CASSIRGGGQPQHF,TGTGCCAGCAGCATCCGAGGGGGCGGTCAGCCCCAGCATTTT
NA,TRBJ1-5,TRBV7-2,NA,CASSSTGGANQPQHF,TGTGCCAGCAGCTCTACGGGGGGGGCCAATCAGCCCCAGCATTTT
TRBD1,TRBJ1-2,TRBV28,NA,CASSLAGGGYGYTF,TGTGCCAGCAGTTTAGCAGGGGGCGGCTATGGCTACACCTTC
NA,TRBJ2-2,TRBV24-1,NA,CATSGPYSPNTGELFF,TGTGCCACCAGTGGCCCTTACAGTCCAAACACCGGGGAGCTGTTTTTT
TRBD1,TRBJ2-2,TRBV13,NA,CATTHRGQGTGELFF,TGTGCCACCACCCACAGGGGGCAGGGCACCGGGGAGCTGTTTTTT
NA,TRBJ1-5,TRBV6-2/TRBV6-3,NA,CASSPETENQPQHF,TGTGCCAGCAGCCCAGAGACAGAGAATCAGCCCCAGCATTTT
TRBD2,TRBJ2-7,TRBV7-2,NA,CASSLGPAGIYEQYF,TGTGCCAGCAGCTTAGGTCCAGCGGGGATATACGAGCAGTACTTC
NA,TRBJ1-1,TRBV5-5,NA,CASSFSGTLNTEAFF,TGTGCCAGCAGCTTTTCCGGGACTTTGAACACTGAAGCTTTCTTT
NA,TRBJ2-7,TRBV6-6,NA,CASTFTEGYEQYF,TGTGCCAGCACCTTTACAGAGGGCTACGAGCAGTACTTC
NA,TRBJ1-5,TRBV7-9,once,CASSPTGSNQPQHF,TGTGCCAGCAGCCCCACAGGGAGCAATCAGCCCCAGCATTTT
NA,TRBJ2-5,TRBV3-1/TRBV3-2,NA,CASSPRGQETQYF,TGTGCCAGCAGCCCAAGGGGTCAAGAGACCCAGTACTTC
TRBD1,TRBJ2-7,TRBV2,NA,CASSWDRGPGGEQYF,TGTGCCAGCAGCTGGGACAGGGGCCCGGGTGGCGAGCAGTACTTC
NA,TRBJ2-2,TRBV7-8,NA,CASSPHRQLPADTGELFF,TGTGCCAGCAGCCCCCACAGACAGTTACCCGCGGACACCGGGGAGCTGTTTTTT
TRBD2,TRBJ2-1,TRBV7-2,NA,CASSLGRGYNEQFF,TGTGCCAGCAGCTTGGGGCGGGGGTACAATGAGCAGTTCTTC
NA,TRBJ1-4,TRBV7-2,NA,CASSFQGNENMFF,TGTGCCAGCAGCTTCCAGGGTAATGAAAATATGTTTTTT
NA,TRBJ1-5,TRBV19,NA,CASSPASGGQPQHF,TGTGCCAGTAGTCCCGCTTCGGGAGGTCAGCCCCAGCATTTT
NA,TRBJ2-3,TRBV20-1,NA,CSASPRAGRTDTQYF,TGCAGTGCTAGTCCCAGGGCAGGGCGGACAGATACGCAGTATTTT